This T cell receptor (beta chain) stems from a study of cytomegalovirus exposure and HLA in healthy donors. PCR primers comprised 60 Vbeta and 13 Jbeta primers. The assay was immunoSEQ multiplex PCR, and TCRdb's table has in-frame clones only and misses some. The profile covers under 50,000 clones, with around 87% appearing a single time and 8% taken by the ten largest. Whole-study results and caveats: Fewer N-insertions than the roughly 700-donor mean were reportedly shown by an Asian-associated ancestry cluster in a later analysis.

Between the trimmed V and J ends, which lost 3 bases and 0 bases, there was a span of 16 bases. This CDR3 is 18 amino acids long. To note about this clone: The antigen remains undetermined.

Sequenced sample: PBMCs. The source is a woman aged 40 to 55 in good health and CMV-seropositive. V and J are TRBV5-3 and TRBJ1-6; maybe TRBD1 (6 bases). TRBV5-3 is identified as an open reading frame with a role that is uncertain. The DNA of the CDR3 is TGTGCCAGAAGCTCGAATACAGGGCCTAGCTCCTATAATTCACCCCTCCACTTT. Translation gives CARSSNTGPSSYNSPLHF.